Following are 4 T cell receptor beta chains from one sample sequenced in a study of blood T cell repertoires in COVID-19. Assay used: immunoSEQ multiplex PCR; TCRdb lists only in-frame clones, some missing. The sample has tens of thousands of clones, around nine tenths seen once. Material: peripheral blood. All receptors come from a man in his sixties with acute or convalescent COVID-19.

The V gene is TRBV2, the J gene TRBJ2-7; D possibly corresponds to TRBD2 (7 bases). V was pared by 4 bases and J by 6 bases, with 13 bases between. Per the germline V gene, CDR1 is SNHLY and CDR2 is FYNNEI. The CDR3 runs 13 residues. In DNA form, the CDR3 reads TGTGCCAGCAGTGGGAACAGGGAGGGCGAGCAGTACTTC. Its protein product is CASSGNREGEQYF.

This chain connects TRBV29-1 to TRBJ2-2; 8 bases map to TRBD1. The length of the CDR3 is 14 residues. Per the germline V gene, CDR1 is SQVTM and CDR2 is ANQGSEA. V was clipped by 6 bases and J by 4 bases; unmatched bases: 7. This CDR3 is CSVTTGTGTGELFF. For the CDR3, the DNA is TGCAGCGTCACAACCGGGACAGGCACCGGGGAGCTGTTTTTT.

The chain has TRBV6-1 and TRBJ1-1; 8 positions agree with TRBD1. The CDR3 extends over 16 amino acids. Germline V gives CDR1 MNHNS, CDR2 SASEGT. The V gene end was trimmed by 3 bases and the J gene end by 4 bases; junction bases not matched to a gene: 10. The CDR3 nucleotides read TGTGCCAGCAGTGAGGGGCCCGGACAGGGCGGCACTGAAGCTTTCTTT. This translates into CASSEGPGQGGTEAFF.

CDR3 nucleotide sequence: TGTGCCAGTAGTAGGGCCGCCGGTGGCTACACCTTC. It codes for CASSRAAGGYTF. The J gene is TRBJ1-2, the V gene TRBV19; D is unclear. Trimming removed 4 bases at V and 7 bases at J, with 10 bases between. The CDR3 totals 12 residues. In germline, CDR1 is LNHDA, CDR2 SQIVND (reference sequence).